This T cell receptor (beta chain) was observed in a study of CD8+CD57+ T cells in acquired aplastic anemia. Profiling of TCR beta VDJ combinations and CDR3 sequences used genomic DNA as template. Each CDR3 protein gets one entry after TCRdb re-called the reads with MiXCR. The sample has 180,000 or so distinct CDR3 sequences; approximately 46% are singletons. Germline V gene lookup returns CDR1 LNHNV and CDR2 YYDKDF (reference sequence). The CDR3 runs to 16 residues. A remark on this clonotype: One end of the junction does not line up with germline, which may come from a read error.

The genes are TRBV15 and TRBJ2-4, with TRBD1 matching over 8 bases. The sample was sorted CD4+, CD8+, or CD8+CD57+ T cells (not recorded which) from PBMCs. The receptor comes from a human donor in good health. The CDR3 spells CATSTGQGGFKNIQYF. CDR3 nucleotide sequence: TGTGCCACCAGCACAGGACAGGGAGGTTTCAAAAACATCCAGTACTTC.